The 9 T cell receptor beta chains listed next were all sequenced from one sample in a study of T cells in Graves' hyperthyroidism and ophthalmopathy. RNA transcripts gave rise to amplified TCR beta CDR3 regions. First-round RT-PCR targeting the TCR CDR3 was performed with the HTBI primer set. TCRdb re-called the multiplex PCR reads with MiXCR, one entry per CDR3 protein. The sample lists some 400,000 distinct CDR3 sequences, approximately 13% occurring once. What was sequenced was blood. These receptors originate from a woman between 55 and 75 years old with Graves' hyperthyroidism.

This clonotype came up many times. The genes are TRBV29-1 and TRBJ2-1, with TRBD1 as a possible D gene (5 bases). Trimming shortened V by 7 bases and J by 5 bases, and 18 bases separated the two germline ends. This CDR3 contains 14 residues. Germline V gene data show CDR1 as SQVTM and CDR2 as ANQGSEA. CDR3 sequence reads: CSAPVAGPNNEQFF. CDR3 nucleotides: TGCAGCGCACCGGTGGCAGGGCCAAACAATGAGCAGTTCTTC.

The chain links TRBV2 to TRBJ1-3; tentative D call: TRBD1 (5 bases). This CDR3 region has 15 residues. V gave up 0 bases and J gave up 4 bases, with 10 bases separating them. Germline lookup yields CDR1 SNHLY and CDR2 FYNNEI. The CDR3 sequence: CASSEASGIGNTIYF. CDR3 bases: TGTGCCAGCAGTGAAGCGTCAGGGATCGGAAACACCATATATTTT. Full variable domain (remainder filled in from reference TRBV2 and TRBJ1-3): EPEVTQTPSHQVTQMGQEVILRCVPISNHLYFYWYRQILGQKVEFLVSFYNNEISEKSEIFDDQFSVERPDGSNFTLKIRSTKLEDSAMYFCASSEASGIGNTIYFGEGSWLTVV.

This clonotype was counted a few times. The V and J genes are TRBV24-1 and TRBJ2-5, with 9 nucleotides matching TRBD1. The CDR3 has 15 residues. Germline V gene data show CDR1 as KGHDR and CDR2 as SFDVKD. Unmatched junction bases numbered 6, after V lost 3 bases and J lost 5 bases. DNA for the CDR3: TGTGCCACCAGTGATCCCGGGACAGGGAGGGAGACCCAGTACTTC. Translated: CATSDPGTGRETQYF.

This clonotype was counted many times. This rearrangement joins TRBV12-5 to TRBJ2-1; D may be TRBD1 or TRBD2 (6 bases each). Trimming took 6 bases from V and 3 from J, leaving 18 bases between them. Germline lookup yields CDR1 LGHNT and CDR2 FRNRAP. This CDR3 is built from 16 residues. CDR3 sequence: CASGSRTGDNYNEQFF. The CDR3 coding sequence is TGTGCTAGTGGCTCTCGGACGGGGGACAACTACAATGAGCAGTTCTTC.

The chain employs TRBV27 and TRBJ2-1; 9 bases are shared with TRBD2. CDR1 and CDR2 (germline): MNHEY, SMNVEV (reference sequence). The CDR3 runs 20 residues. Trimming took 5 bases from V and 7 from J; bases not matched to a gene: 24. The CDR3 spells CASSAPGFLREGARGNEQFF. The DNA of the CDR3 is TGTGCCAGCAGTGCCCCCGGGTTTTTGCGGGAGGGGGCGAGGGGAAATGAGCAGTTCTTC.

There are many counts of this clonotype. The rearrangement links TRBV20-1 to TRBJ2-7, with 14 nucleotides matching TRBD2. Germline V gives CDR1 DFQATT, CDR2 SNEGSKA (reference sequence). The CDR3 runs to 13 residues. Trimming cost V 6 bases and J 6 bases; bases outside gene matches: 4. The CDR3 loop is CSAPGLAGAEQYF. CDR3 bases: TGCAGTGCCCCGGGACTAGCGGGAGCCGAGCAGTACTTC.

There are many counts of this clonotype. The chain has TRBV30 and TRBJ2-1, with a possible D match to TRBD1 (5 bases). V lost 2 bases, J lost 5 bases, and 13 bases lay in between. CDR3 size: 14 residues. CDR1 and CDR2 (germline): GTSNPN, SVGIG (reference sequence). The CDR3 sequence is CAWSRGSGNNEQFF. The DNA for the CDR3 is TGTGCCTGGAGTAGGGGTTCGGGCAACAATGAGCAGTTCTTC.

The V gene is TRBV19, the J gene TRBJ1-5; D gene uncertain. From germline, CDR1 is LNHDA and CDR2 SQIVND (reference sequence). The ends were cut back, 3 bases at V and 5 bases at J, with 8 bases in the middle. The CDR3 sequence is 13 residues long. The DNA of the CDR3 is TGTGCCAGTAGTATTCGTAGGGATCAGCCCCAGCATTTT. This gives the protein CASSIRRDQPQHF.

This clonotype was seen many times. A read error may account for a junction end that differs from germline. The chain uses TRBV11-2 and TRBJ1-2; D unclear. The CDR3 has 12 residues. CDR1 and CDR2 from the germline V gene are SGHAT and FQNNGV. CDR3 amino acids: CASSLTSSILAF. The CDR3 DNA sequence: TGTGCCAGCAGCTTAACGTCCTCGATCTTGGCCTTC.